These 30 T cell receptor beta chains share one sample of origin, sequenced in a study of neoadjuvant nivolumab and ipilimumab in lung cancer. Generated by immunoSEQ multiplex PCR, the TCRdb table keeps only in-frame clones and is missing some. The table lists about 28,000 clones, more than 80% of them singletons, with over 4.5% in the top ten. This specimen consisted of tumor tissue, obtained after neoadjuvant nivolumab, alone or with ipilimumab, at or shortly before surgery. These receptors were obtained from an adult with non-small cell lung cancer.

CDR3 DNA: TGCGCCAGCACCCCAGGGACAGGGGGCCACCTCGGGGATGAGCAGTTCTTC. This encodes CASTPGTGGHLGDEQFF. V and J are TRBV5-1 and TRBJ2-1, with TRBD1 identical over 12 bases. CDR1 SGHRS and CDR2 YFSETQ come from the germline V gene. CDR3 length equals 17 residues. Trimming removed 6 bases from V and 8 bases from J; junction bases left unmatched: 15.

The chain combines TRBV5-6 with TRBJ2-2; 7 nucleotides align to TRBD2. Germline assignment: CDR1 SGHDT and CDR2 YYEEEE. With V trimmed by 0 bases and J by 5 bases, 7 bases remained unmatched. This CDR3 spans 16 amino acids. This chain's CDR3 is CASSLAEQGGTGELFF. The CDR3 nucleotides are TGTGCCAGCAGCTTGGCCGAGCAGGGAGGGACCGGGGAGCTGTTTTTT.

The rearrangement joins TRBV29-1 to TRBJ1-2; maybe TRBD1 (5 bases). The CDR3 is 13 amino acids. Between the trimmed V and J ends, which lost 6 bases and 8 bases, there was a span of 19 bases. Germline CDR1 and CDR2: SQVTM and ANQGSEA. This CDR3 reads CSVPHGGAEGYTF. The CDR3 DNA sequence: TGCAGCGTCCCCCACGGGGGAGCGGAGGGCTACACCTTC.

The chain carries TRBV11-1 and TRBJ2-1, with TRBD2 identical over 8 bases. Germline V lookup: CDR1 SGHAT, CDR2 FQDESV (reference sequence). The CDR3 consists of 16 residues. V dropped 2 bases and J dropped 6; count of bases not matched to a gene: 9. The DNA for the CDR3 is TGTGCCAGCAGCTTATTAGCGGGACGCTCCGCCAATGAGCAGTTCTTC. Encoded protein: CASSLLAGRSANEQFF.

The chain employs TRBV5-1 and TRBJ2-4; D is perhaps TRBD1 (6 bases). The V and J ends lost 5 bases and 0 bases respectively, with 12 bases between them. The germline V gene has CDR1 SGHRS and CDR2 YFSETQ. The CDR3 has 15 residues. For the CDR3, the DNA is TGCGCCAGCAGGTCAGGGACACTAGCCAAAAACATTCAGTACTTC. The encoded protein is CASRSGTLAKNIQYF.

V usage is TRBV29-1 and J usage is TRBJ2-7; D unclear. Trimming pared 7 bases from V and 4 bases from J, leaving 11 bases between. Germline-derived CDR1 and CDR2 are SQVTM and ANQGSEA. This CDR3 contains 11 residues. CDR3 residues: CSAIHKYEQYF. The CDR3 DNA reads as TGCAGCGCCATACATAAATACGAGCAGTACTTC.

The chain employs TRBV15 and TRBJ1-2; 8 bases are shared with TRBD1. From germline, CDR1 is LNHNV and CDR2 YYDKDF (reference sequence). This CDR3 contains 18 residues. Trimming took 1 base from V and 2 from J; bases not matched to a gene: 12. CDR3 in amino acids: CATSRGSRTGRANYGYTF. Written as DNA, the CDR3 is TGTGCCACCAGCAGAGGTTCCAGGACAGGGAGAGCCAACTATGGCTACACCTTC.

The chain uses TRBV13 and TRBJ1-4, with D possibly being TRBD1 (5 bases). Trimming stripped 5 bases from V and 8 bases from J, with 15 bases between. Germline V CDR1 and CDR2: PRHDT, FYEKMQ (reference sequence). The CDR3 sequence is 14 residues long. The CDR3 is CASSHQGLREKLFF. CDR3 DNA: TGTGCCAGCAGCCACCAGGGTCTTCGGGAAAAACTGTTTTTT.

This chain links TRBV10-3 with TRBJ2-7, with 7 bases identical to TRBD1. The CDR3 sequence is 14 residues long. Germline trimming cut 4 bases from V and 1 base from J; bases unmatched to any gene: 4. Germline V gene lookup returns CDR1 ENHRY and CDR2 SYGVKD. The CDR3 loop is CAISAGQVSYEQYF. For the CDR3, the DNA is TGTGCCATCAGTGCAGGACAGGTTTCCTACGAGCAGTACTTC.

The chain employs TRBV27 and TRBJ2-7, with TRBD2 matching over 12 bases. The V gene's germline CDR1 is MNHEY and CDR2 SMNVEV (reference sequence). This CDR3 is built from 15 residues. V was pared by 5 bases and J by 2 bases, with 4 bases of the junction left unmatched. In DNA form, the CDR3 reads TGTGCCAGCAGTGTCGGGACTAGCGGGCCCTACGAGCAGTACTTC. Its translation: CASSVGTSGPYEQYF.

J is TRBJ2-7 and V is TRBV18; 8 nucleotides match TRBD1. V trimming: 3 bases; J trimming: 7 bases; junction bases outside the gene matches: 8. The CDR3 sequence is 14 residues long. In germline, CDR1 is KGHSH, CDR2 LQKENI. In DNA form, the CDR3 reads TGTGCCAGCTCACCGGACAGGGTGGTACATGAGCAGTACTTC. Translated: CASSPDRVVHEQYF.

DNA of the CDR3: TGTGCCAGCAGCGTAGCTTCTGGGACATTCTATGGCTACACCTTC. It is translated as CASSVASGTFYGYTF. The rearrangement links TRBV9 to TRBJ1-2; the D gene is possibly TRBD1 (6 bases). This CDR3 has 15 amino acids. Germline assignment: CDR1 SGDLS and CDR2 YYNGEE. The V end was cut by 0 bases, the J end by 4 bases, with 13 bases between.

The rearrangement links TRBV30 to TRBJ1-5, with D perhaps TRBD1 (5 bases). Trimming removed 4 bases at V and 5 bases at J, with 15 bases between. This CDR3 is built from 14 residues. Germline CDR1 and CDR2: GTSNPN and SVGIG (reference sequence). Here the CDR3 reads CAWNLGDHDQPQHF. The DNA for the CDR3 is TGTGCCTGGAACTTAGGGGACCACGATCAGCCCCAGCATTTT.

This rearrangement joins TRBV30 to TRBJ1-6, with no clear D. The CDR3 sequence is 14 residues long. Germline CDR1 is GTSNPN and CDR2 is SVGIG (reference sequence). Deletions cut 3 bases from V and 0 bases from J, with 6 bases between. The CDR3 DNA follows: TGTGCCTGGAGACACAGCTCCTATAATTCACCCCTCCACTTT. It encodes CAWRHSSYNSPLHF. The full variable domain, completed using reference TRBV30 and TRBJ1-6, is SQTIHQWPATLVQPVGSPLSLECTVEGTSNPNLYWYRQAAGRGLQLLFYSVGIGQISSEVPQNLSASRPQDRQFILSSKKLLLSDSGFYLCAWRHSSYNSPLHFGNGTRLTVT.

This chain uses TRBV30 with TRBJ1-5, with TRBD1 matching over 7 bases. The V gene's germline CDR1 is GTSNPN and CDR2 SVGIG (reference sequence). J gave up 5 bases and V 0 bases, and 1 base lay outside the gene matches. The CDR3 runs 13 residues. CDR3 nucleotide sequence: TGTGCCTGGAGTGTAACAGGGGATCAGCCCCAGCATTTT. This codes for CAWSVTGDQPQHF.

The J gene is TRBJ2-7, the V gene TRBV6-5; TRBD1 aligns across 8 bases. The CDR3 is 14 residues long. The V gene end was trimmed by 0 bases and the J gene end by 6 bases; junction bases not matched to a gene: 4. Germline assignment: CDR1 MNHEY and CDR2 SVGAGI. The CDR3 is CASSYSRTGSEQYF. The CDR3 nucleotides are TGTGCCAGCAGTTACTCGCGGACAGGGAGCGAGCAGTACTTC.

This clone was picked up a small number of times. The rearrangement joins TRBV19 to TRBJ1-1; tentatively, D is TRBD1 (6 bases). The CDR3 is made up of 19 amino acids. Germline values: CDR1 LNHDA, CDR2 SQIVND (reference sequence). Deletions cut 5 bases from V and 0 bases from J, with 25 bases between. CDR3 residues: CASSFYYRVPGFMNTEAFF. The CDR3 DNA reads as TGTGCCAGTAGTTTTTACTACAGGGTACCGGGTTTTATGAACACTGAAGCTTTCTTT.

The chain links TRBV18 to TRBJ2-7; 9 bases are shared with TRBD1. V trimming: 3 bases; J trimming: 7 bases; junction bases outside the gene matches: 16. Germline-derived CDR1 and CDR2 are KGHSH and LQKENI. This CDR3 comprises 17 residues. The DNA for the CDR3 is TGTGCCAGCTCACCCGTACTCCCGGGACAGGGCTCTGGGGAGCAGTACTTC. This codes for CASSPVLPGQGSGEQYF.

The gene calls are TRBV5-5 and TRBJ2-1, with D maybe TRBD1 (6 bases). Trimming removed 6 bases at V and 0 bases at J, with 16 bases between. CDR1 and CDR2 (germline): SGHKS, YYEKEE (reference sequence). The CDR3 spans 16 residues. The CDR3 loop reads CASIGTDSFSYNEQFF. CDR3 bases: TGTGCCAGCATCGGAACGGACAGTTTCTCCTACAATGAGCAGTTCTTC.

The chain couples TRBV4-1 to TRBJ2-5; TRBD1 matches at 9 bases. The germline CDR1 and CDR2 sequences are MGHRA and YSYEKL. This CDR3 region has 15 residues. The trim removed 3 bases at V and 5 bases at J, leaving 7 bases unmatched. In DNA form, the CDR3 reads TGCGCCAGCAGCCAGAGGGACAGGGTCAAGGAGACCCAGTACTTC. Translating it yields CASSQRDRVKETQYF.

This clone was seen a single time. The V and J genes are TRBV30 and TRBJ2-7; possible D gene TRBD2, 5 bases. From germline, CDR1 is GTSNPN and CDR2 SVGIG (reference sequence). This CDR3 has 14 residues. Trimming left V 4 bases short and J 6 bases short, with 19 bases between. The DNA for the CDR3 is TGTGCCTGGACAGGTGGGAGTTCTAATGTCGAGCAGTACTTC. Translated, it gives CAWTGGSSNVEQYF.

The chain joins TRBV5-6 to TRBJ1-2, with 7 bases that match TRBD1. The V segment lost 6 bases and the J segment 4 bases; nucleotides outside the gene matches: 6. Germline values: CDR1 SGHDT, CDR2 YYEEEE. The CDR3 has 13 residues. The CDR3 DNA sequence: TGTGCCAGCAACATAGGGACAGTCTATGGCTACACCTTC. It is translated as CASNIGTVYGYTF.

There are a few counts of this clone. The chain links TRBV7-9 to TRBJ2-3; 8 positions match TRBD2. The J segment lost 2 bases and the V segment lost 3 bases, leaving 7 bases of the junction unmatched. From germline, CDR1 is SEHNR and CDR2 FQNEAQ (reference sequence). The CDR3 is 16 amino acids. CDR3 loop: CASSFGRDTNTDTQYF. CDR3 coding DNA: TGTGCCAGCAGCTTCGGGAGGGACACTAACACAGATACGCAGTATTTT.

The chain joins TRBV5-1 to TRBJ1-2; D is possibly TRBD1 (5 bases). Germline CDR1 and CDR2: SGHRS and YFSETQ. Between the trimmed V and J ends, which lost 2 bases and 4 bases, there was a span of 18 bases. This CDR3 has 16 amino acids. The CDR3 region has the DNA TGCGCCAGCAGCTTTAGCACGACAGTAGGTGGCTATGGCTACACCTTC. Protein: CASSFSTTVGGYGYTF.

The chain employs TRBV18 and TRBJ2-1, with D perhaps assigned TRBD1 or TRBD2 (5 bases each). The V gene lost 2 bases and the J gene lost 9 bases, with 5 bases spanning the gap. Germline V gives CDR1 KGHSH, CDR2 LQKENI. This CDR3 region has 11 residues. The CDR3 here is CASSPGGEQFF. As DNA, the CDR3 is TGTGCCAGCTCACCAGGGGGTGAGCAGTTCTTC.

The V gene is TRBV6-1, the J gene TRBJ1-1; D uncertain. The V and J ends lost 10 bases and 11 bases respectively, with 14 bases between them. Germline-derived CDR1 and CDR2 are MNHNS and SASEGT. The CDR3 loop spans 10 amino acids. The CDR3 DNA reads as TGTGCCACCCTGTACCGTCGGGCTTTCTTT. This codes for CATLYRRAFF.

The chain is built from TRBV5-6 and TRBJ2-1; D is possibly TRBD1 (6 bases). The germline V gene encodes CDR1 SGHDT and CDR2 YYEEEE. There are 16 residues in the CDR3. Trimming took off 4 bases at V and 9 bases at J, with 23 bases between the two ends. This chain's CDR3 is CASSSLPGTQRGEQFF. DNA of the CDR3: TGTGCCAGCAGCAGCCTCCCCGGGACACAAAGAGGTGAGCAGTTCTTC.

This chain links TRBV7-2 with TRBJ2-3; 8 bases line up with TRBD2. The CDR3 totals 14 residues. CDR1 is SGHTA, CDR2 FQGNSA, per germline. V shed 2 bases and J 4 bases; nucleotides not matched to a gene: 2. In nucleotides, the CDR3 is TGTGCCAGCAGCTTAAGGCGGGGGGCAGATACGCAGTATTTT. Translated: CASSLRRGADTQYF. Filled out from reference TRBV7-2 and TRBJ2-3, the complete variable domain reads GAGVSQSPSNKVTEKGKDVELRCDPISGHTALYWYRQSLGQGLEFLIYFQGNSAPDKSGLPSDRFSAERTGGSVSTLTIQRTQQEDSAVYLCASSLRRGADTQYFGPGTRLTVL.

This chain joins TRBV6-5 and TRBJ1-4; 7 bases are shared with TRBD1. CDR1 is MNHEY, CDR2 SVGAGI, per germline. Trimming cost V 2 bases and J 7 bases; bases outside gene matches: 10. The CDR3 is 16 residues long. For the CDR3, the DNA is TGTGCCAGCAGTTACGCAACAGGGGCTTCTGGTGAAAAACTGTTTTTT. Its translation is CASSYATGASGEKLFF.

The rearrangement uses TRBV11-2 and TRBJ2-1; 8 bases are a match to TRBD2. J lost 5 bases, V lost 1 base, and 4 bases had no gene match. From germline, CDR1 is SGHAT and CDR2 FQNNGV. The CDR3 loop spans 15 amino acids. The CDR3 DNA is TGTGCCAGCAGCTTAGGAGCGGGGGTCAACAATGAGCAGTTCTTC. This sequence encodes CASSLGAGVNNEQFF.